Below, one T cell receptor (beta chain) is given with its context. This specimen belongs to a study of blood T cell repertoires in COVID-19. Overall study context: Samples representing acute and convalescent COVID-19 were sourced from the United States, Italy and Spain. T cells, B-cell-depleted T cells, or PBMCs provided the cDNA or gDNA that served as material.

The CDR3 extends over 13 amino acids. V lost 9 bases to trimming and J lost 7 bases; unmatched junction nucleotides: 9. Germline CDR1 reads LNHDA; CDR2 reads SQIVND (reference sequence). Per the original methods: The authors estimated nucleated cell counts from reference gene primer amplification. TCRdb keeps only in-frame clones here, not all; method: immunoSEQ multiplex PCR. V, J and clone size derive from that table, while D and trimming were established from the DNA sequence. The data show about 260,000 clones, approximately 86% seen once. Sequenced input: peripheral blood. The clonotype comes from a man under 40 with active or convalescent COVID-19. The chain carries TRBV19 and TRBJ1-3; 7 positions agree with TRBD1. In DNA form, the CDR3 reads TGTGCCAGCAACAGACAGGGCTGGAACACCATATATTTT. Translation: CASNRQGWNTIYF.